The clone carrying this T cell receptor beta chain was seen a handful of times. Its antigen is as yet unknown. The authors sorted CD4+ and CD8+ T cells from PBMCs. The source of the sample is a study of CD8+ T cells in alopecia areata. Study summary: Treated individuals took tofacitinib by mouth, 5 to 10 mg twice daily. General study results and limits: Normal scalp showed lower clonality than lesional scalp, especially alopecia totalis/universalis.

The CDR3 consists of 16 residues. The ends were cut back, 6 bases at V and 1 base at J, with 18 bases in the middle. Germline loops: CDR1 SGHTA, CDR2 FQGNSA. Reverse transcribed after extraction, RNA yielded cDNA as the sequencing template. Method: immunoSEQ multiplex PCR; TCRdb's copy keeps in-frame clones and lacks some. The table includes 100,000 to 150,000 clones, under 40% detected once. This clonotype was obtained from a human donor with alopecia areata. Sequenced input: CD4+ T cells sorted from blood. The chain combines TRBV7-2 with TRBJ1-1, with a possible D match to TRBD1 (5 bases). CDR3 sequence reads: CASRPIDRGTNTEAFF. CDR3 sequence (DNA): TGTGCCAGCAGACCAATAGATAGGGGCACGAACACTGAAGCTTTCTTT.